One and the same sample provided the 18 T cell receptor beta chains below, sequenced in a study of blood T cell repertoires in COVID-19. Sequencing used immunoSEQ multiplex PCR; TCRdb keeps in-frame clones, though not all of them. The repertoire consists of 400,000 or so clones, with around 91% occurring once and the leading ten covering under 2%. Source material: peripheral blood. Receptor source: a woman in her 40s with COVID-19, enrolled during active disease.

J is TRBJ1-5 and V is TRBV2; the D is unclear. The V and J ends lost 5 bases and 0 bases respectively, with 5 bases between them. Germline assignment: CDR1 SNHLY and CDR2 FYNNEI. The CDR3 loop spans 13 amino acids. In nucleotides, the CDR3 is TGTGCCAGCAGTTTTTATAGCAATCAGCCCCAGCATTTT. Translation: CASSFYSNQPQHF.

The chain combines TRBV7-9 with TRBJ2-5, with 9 nucleotides matching TRBD1. The J segment lost 2 bases and the V segment lost 4 bases, leaving 2 bases of the junction unmatched. The length of the CDR3 is 14 residues. CDR1 is SEHNR and CDR2 is FQNEAQ in the germline V gene (reference sequence). CDR3 nucleotides: TGTGCCAGCAGCTATGGACAGGGGCAAGAGACCCAGTACTTC. Translating it yields CASSYGQGQETQYF. The entire variable domain, with the rest obtained from reference TRBV7-9 and TRBJ2-5, is as follows: DTGVSQNPRHKITKRGQNVTFRCDPISEHNRLYWYRQTLGQGPEFLTYFQNEAQLEKSRLLSDRFSAERPKGSFSTLEIQRTEQGDSAMYLCASSYGQGQETQYFGPGTRLLVL.

The rearrangement links TRBV5-1 to TRBJ2-1, with D possibly matching TRBD1 (5 bases). This CDR3 comprises 14 residues. V was pared by 0 bases and J by 7 bases, with 11 bases between. The germline V gene has CDR1 SGHRS and CDR2 YFSETQ. The CDR3 reads CASSLEQVRNEQFF. The CDR3 nucleotides read TGCGCCAGCAGCTTGGAACAGGTACGGAATGAGCAGTTCTTC.

V gene TRBV3-1 (or the pseudogene TRBV3-2) combines with J gene TRBJ1-3, with 7 nucleotides matching TRBD1. CDR1 is LGHDT and CDR2 is YNNKEL in the germline V gene (reference sequence). The CDR3 has 15 amino acids. The V gene end was trimmed by 1 base and the J gene end by 3 bases; junction bases not matched to a gene: 3. CDR3 loop: CASSQVTGLGNTIYF. The CDR3 nucleotides are TGTGCCAGCAGCCAAGTGACAGGGCTTGGAAACACCATATATTTT.

This chain joins TRBV9 and TRBJ2-3; 8 positions agree with TRBD2. Unmatched junction bases numbered 5, after V lost 2 bases and J lost 3 bases. The germline V gene has CDR1 SGDLS and CDR2 YYNGEE. The CDR3 is 15 residues long. This chain's CDR3 is CASSVAGGWTDTQYF. The CDR3 region has the DNA TGTGCCAGCAGCGTGGCGGGAGGTTGGACAGATACGCAGTATTTT.

The chain employs TRBV12-5 and TRBJ2-1; the match to TRBD2 covers 14 bases. The V gene's germline CDR1 is LGHNT and CDR2 FRNRAP. The CDR3 covers 18 residues. V dropped 4 bases and J dropped 2; count of bases not matched to a gene: 7. The CDR3: CASGSRTSGRLTYNEQFF. DNA of the CDR3: TGTGCTAGTGGTTCTCGGACTAGCGGGAGGCTAACCTACAATGAGCAGTTCTTC.

The chain recombines TRBV15 with TRBJ1-3; 8 bases agree with TRBD1. The V and J ends lost 0 bases and 3 bases, in that order; junction bases with no gene match: 4. This CDR3 comprises 16 residues. The germline V gene encodes CDR1 LNHNV and CDR2 YYDKDF (reference sequence). The CDR3 DNA sequence: TGTGCCACCAGCAGAGATTCAGGGGGCGGTGGAAACACCATATATTTT. Its protein product is CATSRDSGGGGNTIYF.

The count of this clone is one. The chain joins TRBV6-5 to TRBJ1-1; D gene ambiguous. Germline V CDR1 and CDR2: MNHEY, SVGAGI. Trimming shortened V by 5 bases and J by 11 bases, and 18 bases separated the two germline ends. The CDR3 loop spans 13 amino acids. This CDR3 reads CASSLVGGRGAFF. DNA for the CDR3: TGTGCCAGCAGTCTCGTGGGAGGCCGCGGGGCTTTCTTT.

The rearrangement links TRBV28 to TRBJ1-1; 7 bases agree with TRBD1. CDR3 size: 17 residues. CDR1 and CDR2 (germline): MDHEN, SYDVKM. The V and J ends lost 6 bases and 5 bases, in that order; junction bases with no gene match: 18. CDR3 in DNA: TGTGCCAGCAGCCCTCCGAGACAGGGCGTCTCCGGGACTGAAGCTTTCTTT. Its translation is CASSPPRQGVSGTEAFF.

Remarks on this clone: The same CDR3 also results from other DNA sequences found in this sample. V and J are TRBV11-2 and TRBJ1-1; D gene unclear. With 0 bases removed from V and 1 base from J, the gap between germline ends came to 9 bases. Germline V lookup: CDR1 SGHAT, CDR2 FQNNGV. The CDR3 is 15 amino acids. This CDR3 reads CASSLDRRGNTEAFF. The CDR3 DNA sequence: TGTGCCAGCAGCTTAGATCGGCGCGGGAACACTGAAGCTTTCTTT. Complete variable domain (other parts from reference TRBV11-2 and TRBJ1-1): EAGVAQSPRYKIIEKRQSVAFWCNPISGHATLYWYQQILGQGPKLLIQFQNNGVVDDSQLPKDRFSAERLKGVDSTLKIQPAKLEDSAVYLCASSLDRRGNTEAFFGQGTRLTVV.

The chain uses TRBV6-6 and TRBJ2-5; D is uncertain. This CDR3 region has 12 residues. CDR1 is MNHNY, CDR2 SVGAGI, per germline (reference sequence). The V gene lost 2 bases and the J gene lost 5 bases, with 6 bases spanning the gap. The CDR3 bases are TGTGCCAGCAGTTACCGCCAGGAGACCCAGTACTTC. This gives the protein CASSYRQETQYF.

This clone was seen only a few times. This chain uses TRBV15 with TRBJ2-7; 12 nucleotides agree with TRBD2. Germline-derived CDR1 and CDR2 are LNHNV and YYDKDF (reference sequence). This CDR3 comprises 15 residues. The ends lost 0 bases at V and 11 bases at J; junction bases unmatched: 8. The CDR3: CATSRDWTSGVFKYF. DNA of the CDR3: TGTGCCACCAGCAGAGATTGGACTAGCGGGGTGTTTAAGTACTTC.

This chain connects TRBV7-2 to TRBJ1-6; TRBD1 agrees at 9 bases. Trimming cost V 8 bases and J 7 bases; bases outside gene matches: 12. CDR1 SGHTA and CDR2 FQGNSA come from the germline V gene. This CDR3 comprises 16 residues. The CDR3 loop is CASSRTGVVENSPLHF. The CDR3 DNA follows: TGTGCCAGCTCCCGGACAGGGGTAGTTGAAAATTCACCCCTCCACTTT. The whole variable domain, filled in from reference TRBV7-2 and TRBJ1-6, reads GAGVSQSPSNKVTEKGKDVELRCDPISGHTALYWYRQSLGQGLEFLIYFQGNSAPDKSGLPSDRFSAERTGGSVSTLTIQRTQQEDSAVYLCASSRTGVVENSPLHFGNGTRLTVT.

This rearrangement joins TRBV28 to TRBJ1-4, with D tentatively TRBD1 (5 bases). This CDR3 is built from 15 residues. Germline loops: CDR1 MDHEN, CDR2 SYDVKM. The V and J ends lost 7 bases and 10 bases respectively, with 22 bases between them. CDR3 loop: CASTPEGQGGGKLFF. The CDR3 DNA sequence: TGTGCCAGCACCCCTGAGGGCCAGGGCGGGGGAAAACTGTTTTTT.

The chain has TRBV2 and TRBJ1-4; 7 bases map to TRBD1. The germline V gene has CDR1 SNHLY and CDR2 FYNNEI. The ends lost 8 bases at V and 2 bases at J; junction bases unmatched: 8. The CDR3 spans 15 residues. The CDR3 protein is CASGEGGRTNEKLFF. In nucleotides, the CDR3 is TGTGCCAGCGGGGAAGGGGGCAGGACTAATGAAAAACTGTTTTTT.

V is TRBV6-2 or TRBV6-3 and J is TRBJ2-7, with D hard to call. V gave up 2 bases and J gave up 3 bases, with 14 bases separating them. CDR3 length: 15 residues. Germline assignment: CDR1 MNHEY and CDR2 SVGEGT. As DNA, the CDR3 is TGTGCCAGCAGTTACACCGGCAGTCGGGTCTACGAGCAGTACTTC. It encodes CASSYTGSRVYEQYF.

The CDR3: CASSLGITVPHEQYF. The DNA for the CDR3 is TGCGCCAGCAGCTTGGGAATCACGGTTCCCCACGAGCAGTACTTC. The chain couples TRBV5-1 to TRBJ2-7; unclear D gene. V shed 0 bases and J shed 5 bases, with 15 bases lying between them. The germline gives CDR1 SGHRS, CDR2 YFSETQ. The CDR3 has 15 amino acids.

This clone showed up just once. The chain is built from TRBV12-5 and TRBJ1-5, with D perhaps TRBD1 (5 bases). In germline, CDR1 is LGHNT, CDR2 FRNRAP. Trimming shortened V by 0 bases and J by 4 bases, and 16 bases separated the two germline ends. The CDR3 has 17 amino acids. Here the CDR3 reads CASGLVYRGTENQPQHF. The CDR3 DNA reads as TGTGCTAGTGGTTTGGTCTATAGGGGTACAGAGAATCAGCCCCAGCATTTT.